These 29 T cell receptor beta chains were all obtained from the same sample, sequenced in a study of OX40 agonist ivuxolimab in advanced cancers. The table came from immunoSEQ multiplex PCR; TCRdb's copy has only in-frame clones and leaves some out. The table has about 100,000 clones, approximately 89% seen once. Sequenced material: CD4+ or CD8+ T cells sorted from blood, taken in a trial of the OX40 agonist ivuxolimab. These receptors were collected from an adult with an advanced solid tumor such as melanoma, head and neck, liver or kidney cancer.

This clone showed up just once. V is TRBV2 and J is TRBJ2-3; D uncertain. This CDR3 comprises 14 residues. Trimming took 2 bases from V and 3 from J, leaving 9 bases between them. Germline V CDR1 and CDR2: SNHLY, FYNNEI. CDR3 sequence reads: CASSELPGTDTQYF. The DNA of the CDR3 is TGTGCCAGCAGTGAACTCCCCGGGACAGATACGCAGTATTTT.

The rearrangement uses TRBV6-1 and TRBJ1-1; no clear D gene. Deletions cut 7 bases from V and 2 bases from J, with 14 bases between. Germline CDR1 and CDR2: MNHNS and SASEGT. There are 14 residues in the CDR3. CDR3 loop: CASTPSVGNTEAFF. The CDR3 DNA sequence: TGTGCCAGCACCCCGTCGGTAGGTAACACTGAAGCTTTCTTT.

The chain links TRBV19 to TRBJ1-1, with 7 bases fitting TRBD1. Germline V lookup: CDR1 LNHDA, CDR2 SQIVND (reference sequence). V trimming: 5 bases; J trimming: 1 base; junction bases outside the gene matches: 4. The CDR3 is made up of 14 amino acids. The CDR3 is CASSDREENTEAFF. CDR3 DNA sequence: TGTGCCAGTAGTGACAGGGAGGAGAACACTGAAGCTTTCTTT.

The chain is built from TRBV5-1 and TRBJ2-1; no definite D call. Germline assignment: CDR1 SGHRS and CDR2 YFSETQ. The CDR3 consists of 15 residues. V lost 0 bases to trimming and J lost 1 base, with 8 bases between them. CDR3 loop: CASSLALGSYNEQFF. For the CDR3, the DNA is TGCGCCAGCAGCTTGGCCCTAGGGTCCTACAATGAGCAGTTCTTC.

This clone was observed once. The rearrangement uses TRBV30 and TRBJ1-6; tentative D call: TRBD1 (6 bases). V was pared by 5 bases and J by 5 bases, with 19 bases between. Germline V gives CDR1 GTSNPN, CDR2 SVGIG (reference sequence). This CDR3 has 16 amino acids. The CDR3 spells CAWGGPGRRNNSPLHF. The CDR3 nucleotides are TGTGCCTGGGGGGGGCCCGGCAGGAGAAATAATTCACCCCTCCACTTT. The variable domain in full, with the rest retrieved from reference TRBV30 and TRBJ1-6, is SQTIHQWPATLVQPVGSPLSLECTVEGTSNPNLYWYRQAAGRGLQLLFYSVGIGQISSEVPQNLSASRPQDRQFILSSKKLLLSDSGFYLCAWGGPGRRNNSPLHFGNGTRLTVT.

The V call is TRBV5-4, the J call TRBJ2-7; perhaps TRBD2 as D (6 bases). CDR3 length: 15 residues. Germline V gene sequence: CDR1 SGHNT, CDR2 YYREEE (reference sequence). The ends were cut back, 0 bases at V and 7 bases at J, with 17 bases in the middle. The CDR3, as DNA: TGTGCCAGCAGCTTGGGGTCTTCGCGGGATCAAGAGCAGTACTTC. Amino acids: CASSLGSSRDQEQYF. The entire variable domain, with the rest obtained from reference TRBV5-4 and TRBJ2-7, is as follows: ETGVTQSPTHLIKTRGQQVTLRCSSQSGHNTVSWYQQALGQGPQFIFQYYREEENGRGNFPPRFSGLQFPNYSSELNVNALELDDSALYLCASSLGSSRDQEQYFGPGTRLTVT.

This chain connects TRBV28 to TRBJ1-2; TRBD1 agrees at 8 bases. The CDR3 totals 15 residues. V gave up 6 bases and J gave up 8 bases; unmatched junction bases: 14. Germline assignment: CDR1 MDHEN and CDR2 SYDVKM. DNA for the CDR3: TGTGCCAGCAGGACCCCCAGGGGGCTGTTTGCCGGCTACACCTTC. Translated, it gives CASRTPRGLFAGYTF.

This chain links TRBV11-2 with TRBJ2-5, with TRBD1 matching over 7 bases. The last part of the DNA fits TRBJ2-7 better; the J call may be wrong. Germline V gene lookup returns CDR1 SGHAT and CDR2 FQNNGV. The CDR3 has 15 amino acids. CDR3 protein: CASSPTGATSYEQYF. The CDR3 nucleotides read TGTGCCAGCAGCCCTACAGGGGCCACTTCCTACGAGCAGTACTTC.

The chain uses TRBV28 and TRBJ2-1, with 8 bases aligning to TRBD2. Germline V gene sequence: CDR1 MDHEN, CDR2 SYDVKM. V shed 6 bases and J 9 bases; nucleotides not matched to a gene: 4. The CDR3 contains 12 residues. CDR3 sequence reads: CASRSGGREQFF. The CDR3 region has the DNA TGTGCCAGCAGGTCGGGGGGGCGTGAGCAGTTCTTC.

The chain combines TRBV5-1 with TRBJ2-3; 8 bases match TRBD2. Looked up from germline, CDR1 is SGHRS and CDR2 is YFSETQ. V shed 0 bases and J 2 bases; nucleotides not matched to a gene: 5. The length of the CDR3 is 16 residues. The CDR3 sequence: CASSLVAGGVTDTQYF. The CDR3 DNA reads as TGCGCCAGCAGCTTGGTGGCGGGGGGAGTCACAGATACGCAGTATTTT.

J is TRBJ2-3 and V is TRBV7-2; D gene uncertain. Between the trimmed V and J ends, which lost 4 bases and 3 bases, there was a span of 8 bases. Germline V gene data show CDR1 as SGHTA and CDR2 as FQGNSA. This CDR3 region has 13 residues. CDR3 coding DNA: TGTGCCAGCAGCTCCCTCCGGACAGATACGCAGTATTTT. Amino acids: CASSSLRTDTQYF.

The CDR3 loop reads CASSVGAGGSHNSPLHF. As DNA, the CDR3 is TGTGCCAGCAGCGTAGGGGCAGGGGGTTCTCATAATTCACCCCTCCACTTT. The chain carries TRBV9 and TRBJ1-6; 7 nucleotides line up with TRBD1. There are 17 residues in the CDR3. J was trimmed by 5 bases and V by 0 bases; bases with no gene match: 8. Germline V CDR1 and CDR2: SGDLS, YYNGEE.

The chain links TRBV7-8 to TRBJ1-1, with D unresolved. Germline values: CDR1 SGHVS, CDR2 FQNEAQ. V shed 7 bases and J shed 0 bases, with 12 bases lying between them. There are 14 residues in the CDR3. The CDR3 DNA is TGTGCCAGCACCAACCATCAGGTGAACACTGAAGCTTTCTTT. Amino acids: CASTNHQVNTEAFF. Looking up the rest from reference TRBV7-8 and TRBJ1-1 gives the full variable domain: GAGVSQSPRYKVAKRGQDVALRCDPISGHVSLFWYQQALGQGPEFLTYFQNEAQLDKSGLPSDRFFAERPEGSVSTLKIQRTQQEDSAVYLCASTNHQVNTEAFFGQGTRLTVV.

V gene TRBV27 combines with J gene TRBJ2-5; D unresolved. CDR1 is MNHEY, CDR2 SMNVEV, per germline (reference sequence). V gave up 5 bases and J gave up 4 bases, with 11 bases separating them. The CDR3 is 13 residues long. The CDR3 region has the DNA TGTGCCAGCAGTGCGGCCTTCAGAGAGACCCAGTACTTC. Its translation is CASSAAFRETQYF.

V is TRBV5-1 and J is TRBJ2-3; TRBD2 might be the D (6 bases). CDR1 SGHRS and CDR2 YFSETQ come from the germline V gene. This CDR3 comprises 17 residues. V lost 1 base and J 2 bases, leaving 17 bases between the germline ends. CDR3 sequence reads: CASSLNLAAGLTDTQYF. The CDR3 bases are TGCGCCAGCAGCTTGAACTTGGCGGCGGGACTCACAGATACGCAGTATTTT.

V and J are TRBV27 and TRBJ1-6; D is unclear. V was pared by 0 bases and J by 10 bases, with 13 bases between. Germline CDR1 reads MNHEY; CDR2 reads SMNVEV (reference sequence). The CDR3 totals 15 residues. CDR3 residues: CASSLSIVVRSPLHF. The CDR3, as DNA: TGTGCCAGCAGTTTATCGATAGTAGTTCGCTCACCCCTCCACTTT.

This sequence joins TRBV4-2 and TRBJ2-7; TRBD1 might be the D (7 bases). Germline V gene data show CDR1 as LGHNA and CDR2 as YNFKEQ. The V and J ends lost 0 bases and 1 base respectively, with 13 bases between them. CDR3 length: 16 amino acids. CDR3 DNA sequence: TGTGCCAGCAGCCAAGAAGCAGGGGGGAGGTCCTACGAGCAGTACTTC. This codes for CASSQEAGGRSYEQYF.

The gene calls are TRBV5-1 and TRBJ2-1; 11 bases are a match to TRBD2. This CDR3 contains 16 residues. From germline, CDR1 is SGHRS and CDR2 YFSETQ. V gave up 3 bases and J gave up 7 bases; unmatched junction bases: 9. CDR3 DNA sequence: TGCGCCAGCAGCTCCTTAGCGGGAGGGCCTTTTAATGAGCAGTTCTTC. Its protein product is CASSSLAGGPFNEQFF.

The chain recombines TRBV19 with TRBJ2-7; 10 nucleotides match TRBD2. After removal of 8 bases from V and 2 bases from J, the junction contained 12 bases not matched to a gene. CDR3 length equals 16 residues. From germline, CDR1 is LNHDA and CDR2 SQIVND (reference sequence). In DNA, the CDR3 is TGTGCCAGTGGCAAAACCGGGACTAGCGACCCCTACGAGCAGTACTTC. The encoded protein is CASGKTGTSDPYEQYF.

The rearrangement links TRBV11-2 to TRBJ2-5, with D perhaps TRBD1 (6 bases). The last part of the DNA fits TRBJ2-7 better; the J call may be wrong. This CDR3 spans 13 amino acids. Germline CDR1 reads SGHAT; CDR2 reads FQNNGV. The CDR3 sequence is CASSPRTVYEQYF. The CDR3, as DNA: TGTGCCAGCAGCCCAAGGACAGTCTACGAGCAGTACTTC.

The chain couples TRBV7-9 to TRBJ2-7; 14 bases line up with TRBD2. Germline CDR1 is SEHNR and CDR2 is FQNEAQ (reference sequence). The CDR3 covers 14 residues. With 4 bases clipped from V and 7 bases from J, the junction kept 3 bases outside the gene matches. The CDR3 protein is CASSSGLAGGEQYF. The CDR3 DNA follows: TGTGCCAGCAGCTCCGGACTAGCGGGAGGTGAGCAGTACTTC. The full variable domain, its missing parts supplied by reference TRBV7-9 and TRBJ2-7, is DTGVSQNPRHKITKRGQNVTFRCDPISEHNRLYWYRQTLGQGPEFLTYFQNEAQLEKSRLLSDRFSAERPKGSFSTLEIQRTEQGDSAMYLCASSSGLAGGEQYFGPGTRLTVT.

This clone was observed a single time. The chain uses TRBV9 and TRBJ2-7; D possibly corresponds to TRBD2 (8 bases). Trimming shortened V by 3 bases and J by 7 bases, and 20 bases separated the two germline ends. The CDR3 has 15 amino acids. The germline V gene encodes CDR1 SGDLS and CDR2 YYNGEE. The CDR3 region has the DNA TGTGCCAGCAGCGCGGGAGGGACAGTCCTCGGGGAGCAGTACTTC. Its protein is CASSAGGTVLGEQYF.

The V gene is TRBV2, the J gene TRBJ2-7; tentatively, D is TRBD1 (8 bases). This CDR3 comprises 15 residues. From germline, CDR1 is SNHLY and CDR2 FYNNEI. Trimming removed 3 bases from V and 1 base from J, with 13 bases in between. The CDR3 loop reads CASSDPQGGSYEQYF. DNA of the CDR3: TGTGCCAGCAGTGACCCACAGGGGGGGTCCTACGAGCAGTACTTC.

In its sample, this clone was seen a few times. Other DNA sequences in this sample translate to the same CDR3. CDR3 in amino acids: CAWSVPGGYTF. CDR3 DNA: TGTGCCTGGAGCGTCCCCGGTGGCTACACCTTC. V gene TRBV30 combines with J gene TRBJ1-2, with D unresolved. Germline CDR1 is GTSNPN and CDR2 is SVGIG (reference sequence). There are 11 residues in the CDR3. V lost 3 bases and J 7 bases, leaving 9 bases between the germline ends.

The gene calls are TRBV4-1 and TRBJ2-7; a possible D gene is TRBD2 (6 bases). The CDR3 length is 15 residues. V shed 1 base and J shed 5 bases, with 15 bases lying between them. Germline V gene lookup returns CDR1 MGHRA and CDR2 YSYEKL. The CDR3 loop reads CASSQAWGVGHEQYF. The DNA for the CDR3 is TGCGCCAGCAGCCAAGCGTGGGGGGTCGGCCACGAGCAGTACTTC.

V and J are TRBV11-2 and TRBJ1-5; 8 bases are shared with TRBD1. The CDR3 runs to 15 residues. The V gene's germline CDR1 is SGHAT and CDR2 FQNNGV. Unmatched junction bases numbered 5, after V lost 2 bases and J lost 5 bases. As DNA, the CDR3 is TGTGCCAGCAGCTTATTCAGGGGGCAGGATCAGCCCCAGCATTTT. It yields the protein CASSLFRGQDQPQHF.

CDR3 DNA: TGCGCCAGCAGCCCGGGGACAGCAGCTAACTATGGCTACACCTTC. Its protein is CASSPGTAANYGYTF. The gene calls are TRBV5-1 and TRBJ1-2; 7 nucleotides line up with TRBD1. The CDR3 is 15 residues long. CDR1 and CDR2 from the germline V gene are SGHRS and YFSETQ. The J segment lost 0 bases and the V segment lost 4 bases, leaving 6 bases of the junction unmatched.

The gene calls are TRBV27 and TRBJ2-7; 14 bases fit TRBD2. J was trimmed by 9 bases and V by 4 bases; bases with no gene match: 8. Germline V gives CDR1 MNHEY, CDR2 SMNVEV (reference sequence). The CDR3 loop spans 15 amino acids. CDR3 nucleotides: TGTGCCAGCAGTTCACTGACTAGCGGGAGGGTTCGGCAGTACTTC. Amino acid sequence: CASSSLTSGRVRQYF.

The rearrangement links TRBV28 to TRBJ2-7; D call uncertain. The CDR3 totals 14 residues. Trimming pared 3 bases from V and 3 bases from J, leaving 12 bases between. Looked up from germline, CDR1 is MDHEN and CDR2 is SYDVKM. In nucleotides, the CDR3 is TGTGCCAGCAGTTTTTTGGGCGGCGGCTACGAGCAGTACTTC. It encodes CASSFLGGGYEQYF.